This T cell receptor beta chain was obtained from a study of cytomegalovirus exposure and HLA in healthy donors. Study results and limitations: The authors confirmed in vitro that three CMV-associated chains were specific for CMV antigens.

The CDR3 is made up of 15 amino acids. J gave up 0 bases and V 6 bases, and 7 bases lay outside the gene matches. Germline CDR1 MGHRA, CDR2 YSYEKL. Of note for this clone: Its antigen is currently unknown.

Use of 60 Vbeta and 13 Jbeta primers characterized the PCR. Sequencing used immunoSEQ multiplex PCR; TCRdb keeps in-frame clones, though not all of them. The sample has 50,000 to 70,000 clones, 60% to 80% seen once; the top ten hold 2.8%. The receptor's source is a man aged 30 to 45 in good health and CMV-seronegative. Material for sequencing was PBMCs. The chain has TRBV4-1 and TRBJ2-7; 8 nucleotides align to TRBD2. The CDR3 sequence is CASSVAGPSSYEQYF. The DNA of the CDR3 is TGCGCCAGCAGTGTAGCGGGACCGAGCTCCTACGAGCAGTACTTC.